The clone carrying this T cell receptor (beta chain) was detected many times. Its cognate antigen is unknown. TCRdb analysed the reads with MiXCR anew, one entry per CDR3 protein. The data hold some 300,000 distinct CDR3 sequences, with roughly 13% observed a single time. The germline V and J ends were trimmed by 2 bases and 6 bases, with 14 bases remaining between them. This CDR3 has 14 residues. CDR1 is SGHTA, CDR2 FQGNSA, per germline. This sample is drawn from a study of T cell repertoires in cytomegalovirus infection. Overall study context: Both a matching HLA type and CMV infection were indicated by public TCR beta signatures. Regarding the study as a whole: Cumulative public TCR beta family frequency identified CMV carriers with the relevant HLA. Across the ex vivo response, the dominant clonotypes were HLA-C-restricted CMV-specific TCR beta clonotypes.

The chain combines TRBV7-2 with TRBJ2-7, with a tentative D call TRBD1 (5 bases). The receptor's source is a human donor in good health (CMV status not recorded). Some clones in this sample may be carry-over from other donors' samples. The sample comprised PBMCs. Written as DNA, the CDR3 is TGTGCCAGCAGCTTAAGGGGAAAGTTACTCGAGCAGTACTTC. The encoded protein is CASSLRGKLLEQYF. Supplemented by reference TRBV7-2 and TRBJ2-7, the full variable domain reads GAGVSQSPSNKVTEKGKDVELRCDPISGHTALYWYRQSLGQGLEFLIYFQGNSAPDKSGLPSDRFSAERTGGSVSTLTIQRTQQEDSAVYLCASSLRGKLLEQYFGPGTRLTVT.